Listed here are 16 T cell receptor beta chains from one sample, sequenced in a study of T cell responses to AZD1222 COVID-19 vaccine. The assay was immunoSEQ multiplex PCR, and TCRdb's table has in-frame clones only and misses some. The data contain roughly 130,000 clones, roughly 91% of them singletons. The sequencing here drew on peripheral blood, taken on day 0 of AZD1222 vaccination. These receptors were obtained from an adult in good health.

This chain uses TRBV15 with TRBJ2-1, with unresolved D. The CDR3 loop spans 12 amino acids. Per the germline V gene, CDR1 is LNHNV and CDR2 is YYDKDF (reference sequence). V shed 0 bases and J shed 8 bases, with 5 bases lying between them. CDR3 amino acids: CATSREWDEQFF. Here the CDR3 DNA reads TGTGCCACCAGCAGAGAGTGGGATGAGCAGTTCTTC. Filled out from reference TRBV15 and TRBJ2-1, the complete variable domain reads DAMVIQNPRYQVTQFGKPVTLSCSQTLNHNVMYWYQQKSSQAPKLLFHYYDKDFNNEADTPDNFQSRRPNTSFCFLDIRSPGLGDTAMYLCATSREWDEQFFGPGTRLTVL.

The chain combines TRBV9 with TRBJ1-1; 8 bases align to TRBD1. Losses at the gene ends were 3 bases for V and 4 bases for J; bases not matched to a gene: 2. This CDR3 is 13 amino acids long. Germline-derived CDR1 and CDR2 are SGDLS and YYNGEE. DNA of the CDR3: TGTGCCAGCAGCGCCGGGACAGGCACTGAAGCTTTCTTT. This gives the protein CASSAGTGTEAFF.

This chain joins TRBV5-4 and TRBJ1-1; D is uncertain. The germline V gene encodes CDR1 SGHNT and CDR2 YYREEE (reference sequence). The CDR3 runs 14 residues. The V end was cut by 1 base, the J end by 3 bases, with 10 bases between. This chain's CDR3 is CASSLRGEDTEAFF. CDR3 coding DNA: TGTGCCAGCAGCTTGCGCGGGGAAGACACTGAAGCTTTCTTT.

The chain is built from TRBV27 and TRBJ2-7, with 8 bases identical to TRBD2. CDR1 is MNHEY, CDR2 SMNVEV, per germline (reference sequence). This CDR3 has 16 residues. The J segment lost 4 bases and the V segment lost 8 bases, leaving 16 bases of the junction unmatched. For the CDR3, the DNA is TGTGCCAGCGGGGCGGTAGCGGGACGAGGCAGTTACGAGCAGTACTTC. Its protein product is CASGAVAGRGSYEQYF.

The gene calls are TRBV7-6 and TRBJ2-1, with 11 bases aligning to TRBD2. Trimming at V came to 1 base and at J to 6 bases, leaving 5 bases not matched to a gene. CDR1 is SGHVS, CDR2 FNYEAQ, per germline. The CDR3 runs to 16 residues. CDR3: CASSLGAGLAVNEQFF. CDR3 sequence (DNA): TGTGCCAGCAGCTTAGGAGCGGGACTAGCGGTCAATGAGCAGTTCTTC.

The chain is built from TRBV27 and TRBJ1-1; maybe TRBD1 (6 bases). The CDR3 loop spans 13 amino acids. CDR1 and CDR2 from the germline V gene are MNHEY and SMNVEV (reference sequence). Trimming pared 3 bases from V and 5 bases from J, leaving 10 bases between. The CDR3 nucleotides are TGTGCCAGCAGTTTCACAGGGCAGACTGAAGCTTTCTTT. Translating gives CASSFTGQTEAFF.

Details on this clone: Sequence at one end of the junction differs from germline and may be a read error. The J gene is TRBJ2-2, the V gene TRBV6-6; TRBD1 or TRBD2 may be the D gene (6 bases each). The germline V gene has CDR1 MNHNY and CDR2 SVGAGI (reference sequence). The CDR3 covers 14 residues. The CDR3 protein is CASSYYREAGELFF. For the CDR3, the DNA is TGTGCCAGCAGCTACTACAGGGAGGCCGGGGAGCTGTTTTTT.

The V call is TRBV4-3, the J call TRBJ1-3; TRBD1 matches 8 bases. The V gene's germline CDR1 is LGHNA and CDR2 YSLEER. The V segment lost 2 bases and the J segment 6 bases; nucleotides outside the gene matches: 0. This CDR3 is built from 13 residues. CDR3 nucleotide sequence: TGCGCCAGCAGCCAACAGGGGGCAAACACCATATATTTT. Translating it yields CASSQQGANTIYF.

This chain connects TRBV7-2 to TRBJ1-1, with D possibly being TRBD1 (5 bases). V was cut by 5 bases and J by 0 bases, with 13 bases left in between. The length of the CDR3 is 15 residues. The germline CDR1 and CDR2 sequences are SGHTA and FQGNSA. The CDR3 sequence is CASSEIRVLNTEAFF. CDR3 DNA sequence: TGTGCCAGCAGCGAAATCAGGGTATTGAACACTGAAGCTTTCTTT. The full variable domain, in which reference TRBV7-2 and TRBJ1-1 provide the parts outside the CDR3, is GAGVSQSPSNKVTEKGKDVELRCDPISGHTALYWYRQSLGQGLEFLIYFQGNSAPDKSGLPSDRFSAERTGGSVSTLTIQRTQQEDSAVYLCASSEIRVLNTEAFFGQGTRLTVV.

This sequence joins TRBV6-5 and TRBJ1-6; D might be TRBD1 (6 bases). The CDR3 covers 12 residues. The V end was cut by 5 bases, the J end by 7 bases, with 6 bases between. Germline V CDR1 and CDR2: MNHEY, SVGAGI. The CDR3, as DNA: TGTGCCAGCAGTAGGGGGAATTCACCCCTCCACTTT. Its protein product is CASSRGNSPLHF.

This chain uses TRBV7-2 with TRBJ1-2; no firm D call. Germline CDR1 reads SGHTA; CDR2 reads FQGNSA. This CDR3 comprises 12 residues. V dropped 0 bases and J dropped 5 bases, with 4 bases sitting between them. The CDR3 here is CASSLAGYGYTF. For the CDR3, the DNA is TGTGCCAGCAGCTTAGCGGGGTATGGCTACACCTTC. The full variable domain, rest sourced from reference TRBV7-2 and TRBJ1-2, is GAGVSQSPSNKVTEKGKDVELRCDPISGHTALYWYRQSLGQGLEFLIYFQGNSAPDKSGLPSDRFSAERTGGSVSTLTIQRTQQEDSAVYLCASSLAGYGYTFGSGTRLTVV.

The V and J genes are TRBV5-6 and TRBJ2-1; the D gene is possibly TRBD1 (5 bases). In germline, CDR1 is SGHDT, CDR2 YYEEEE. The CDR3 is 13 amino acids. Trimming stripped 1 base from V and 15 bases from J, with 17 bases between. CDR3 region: CASSLRGPAAGFF. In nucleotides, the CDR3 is TGTGCCAGCAGCTTGAGGGGCCCGGCTGCTGGGTTCTTC. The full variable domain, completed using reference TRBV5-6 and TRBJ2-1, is DAGVTQSPTHLIKTRGQQVTLRCSPKSGHDTVSWYQQALGQGPQFIFQYYEEEERQRGNFPDRFSGHQFPNYSSELNVNALLLGDSALYLCASSLRGPAAGFFGPGTRLTVL.

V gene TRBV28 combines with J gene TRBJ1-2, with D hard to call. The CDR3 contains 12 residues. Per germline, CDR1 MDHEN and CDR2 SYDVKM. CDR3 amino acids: CATHRGNYGYTF. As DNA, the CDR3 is TGTGCGACCCACCGAGGGAACTATGGCTACACCTTC.

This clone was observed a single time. The CDR3 bases are TGCGCCAGCAAAGCCGGGACAACTAACACTGAAGCTTTCTTT. It yields the protein CASKAGTTNTEAFF. The V gene is TRBV5-1, the J gene TRBJ1-1; maybe TRBD1 (6 bases). Trimming took 6 bases from V and 2 from J, leaving 14 bases between them. There are 14 residues in the CDR3. Germline loops: CDR1 SGHRS, CDR2 YFSETQ.

CDR3: CASSLVEELTEAFF. DNA of the CDR3: TGTGCCAGCAGCTTGGTAGAAGAGTTAACTGAAGCTTTCTTT. The rearrangement uses TRBV5-4 and TRBJ1-1, with unresolved D. The CDR3 length is 14 residues. Germline V gives CDR1 SGHNT, CDR2 YYREEE (reference sequence). The V gene lost 0 bases and the J gene lost 5 bases, with 11 bases spanning the gap.

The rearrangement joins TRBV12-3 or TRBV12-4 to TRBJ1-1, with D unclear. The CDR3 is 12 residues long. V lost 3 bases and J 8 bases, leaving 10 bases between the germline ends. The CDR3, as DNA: TGTGCCAGCAGTTTTACGAACGTCGAAGCTTTCTTT. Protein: CASSFTNVEAFF.